This T cell receptor beta chain was obtained from a study of blood T cells in healthy people across ages. Study findings and constraints: Getting older went along with TCR beta diversity per million T cells dropping roughly linearly. More naive CD4+ cells and higher diversity were found in long-lived than in aged donors.

The use of a sample-barcoded 5' primer and a J-beta primer mix characterized a second PCR of about 7 to 12 cycles. MiXCR, run by TCRdb on the 5' RACE reads, gives a single entry per CDR3 protein. The sample shows 1.8 million or so distinct CDR3 sequences, around 42% of them seen only once. There are a few counts of this clonotype. Its target is unknown. The clonotype originates from a human donor in good health. The material sequenced was blood.

CDR3 in DNA: TGTGCCAGCAGCCAAGATGGGCGGAGCTATGGCTACACCTTC. The encoded protein is CASSQDGRSYGYTF. The chain carries TRBV4-2 and TRBJ1-2; D remains unclear. The CDR3 sequence is 14 residues long. Deletions cut 0 bases from V and 4 bases from J, with 9 bases between. Germline V CDR1 and CDR2: LGHNA, YNFKEQ.